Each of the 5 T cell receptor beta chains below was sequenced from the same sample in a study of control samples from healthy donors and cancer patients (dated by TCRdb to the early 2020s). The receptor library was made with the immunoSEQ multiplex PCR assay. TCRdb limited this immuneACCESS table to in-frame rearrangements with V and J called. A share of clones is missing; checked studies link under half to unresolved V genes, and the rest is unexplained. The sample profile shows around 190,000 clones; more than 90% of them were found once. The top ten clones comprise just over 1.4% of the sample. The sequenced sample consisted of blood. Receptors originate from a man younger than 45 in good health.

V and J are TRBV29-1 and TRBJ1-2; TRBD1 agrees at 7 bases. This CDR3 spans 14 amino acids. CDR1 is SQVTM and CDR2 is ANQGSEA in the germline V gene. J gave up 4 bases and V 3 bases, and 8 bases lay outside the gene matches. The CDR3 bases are TGCAGCGTTGATAGGGGAACAGGGGCCTATGGCTACACCTTC. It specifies CSVDRGTGAYGYTF. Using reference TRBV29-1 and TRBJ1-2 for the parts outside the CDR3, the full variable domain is SAVISQKPSRDICQRGTSLTIQCQVDSQVTMMFWYRQQPGQSLTLIATANQGSEATYESGFVIDKFPISRPNLTFSTLTVSNMSPEDSSIYLCSVDRGTGAYGYTFGSGTRLTVV.

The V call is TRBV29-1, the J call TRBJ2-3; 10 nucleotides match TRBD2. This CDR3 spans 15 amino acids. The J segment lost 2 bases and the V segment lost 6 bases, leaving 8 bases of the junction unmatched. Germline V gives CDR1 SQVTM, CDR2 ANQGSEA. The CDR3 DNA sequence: TGCAGCGTCGATCTACTAGCGGGGTTCACAGATACGCAGTATTTT. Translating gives CSVDLLAGFTDTQYF.

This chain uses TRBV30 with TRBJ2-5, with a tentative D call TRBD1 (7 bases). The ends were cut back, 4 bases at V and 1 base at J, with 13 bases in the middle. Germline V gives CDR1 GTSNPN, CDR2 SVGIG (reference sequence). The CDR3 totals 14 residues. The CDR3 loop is CAWTLRGVQETQYF. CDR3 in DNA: TGTGCCTGGACTCTCAGGGGGGTCCAAGAGACCCAGTACTTC.

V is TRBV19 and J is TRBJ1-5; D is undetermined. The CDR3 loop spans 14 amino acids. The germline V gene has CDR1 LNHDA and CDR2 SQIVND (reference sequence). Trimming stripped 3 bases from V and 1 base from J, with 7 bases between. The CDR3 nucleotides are TGTGCCAGTAGTATGGCCCAGAGCAATCAGCCCCAGCATTTT. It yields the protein CASSMAQSNQPQHF.

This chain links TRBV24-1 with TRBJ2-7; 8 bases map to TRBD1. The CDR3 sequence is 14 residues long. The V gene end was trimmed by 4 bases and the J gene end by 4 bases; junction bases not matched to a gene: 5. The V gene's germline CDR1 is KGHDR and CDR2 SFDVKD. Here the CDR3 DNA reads TGTGCCACCAGTGAGGGATGGACAGGGTACGAGCAGTACTTC. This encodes CATSEGWTGYEQYF.